This record concerns one T cell receptor (beta chain) sequence. Generated by immunoSEQ multiplex PCR, the TCRdb table keeps only in-frame clones and is missing some. Of 24,000 or so clones listed, approximately 84% were seen once; the top ten hold about 1.3%. The source of the sample is a study of T cells in narcolepsy. Study-level information: Enrolled donors included narcolepsy type 1 or type 2 patients and healthy controls.

V gave up 3 bases and J gave up 0 bases, with 17 bases separating them. CDR3 length equals 17 residues. The germline CDR1 and CDR2 sequences are MDHEN and SYDVKM. The receptor comes from a human donor with narcolepsy. This sequence joins TRBV28 and TRBJ1-1; a possible D gene is TRBD1 (5 bases). The source material was CD45RA- memory CD4+ T cells from PBMCs. The chain's CDR3 is CASSLYFRGSLNTEAFF. CDR3 DNA: TGTGCCAGCAGTTTGTACTTTAGGGGCAGTCTGAACACTGAAGCTTTCTTT.